These 7 T cell receptor beta chains came from one sample sequenced in a study of blood T cell repertoires in COVID-19. Only in-frame clones appear in the TCRdb table, and some are missing; sequencing was by immunoSEQ multiplex PCR. The data show some 300,000 clones, about 90% seen once. Sequenced input: peripheral blood. The origin of the receptors is a woman in her thirties or forties with COVID-19, enrolled during active disease.

This rearrangement joins TRBV28 to TRBJ2-5; no reliable D call. Germline loops: CDR1 MDHEN, CDR2 SYDVKM. This CDR3 is built from 14 residues. Trimming cost V 3 bases and J 1 base, with 9 bases left between them. The CDR3 DNA sequence: TGTGCCAGCAGTTTTCTCCGGGTCCAAGAGACCCAGTACTTC. This encodes CASSFLRVQETQYF.

This clone appeared a single time. This chain uses TRBV9 with TRBJ2-4, with 7 bases matching TRBD1. CDR3 length equals 15 residues. V was pared by 3 bases and J by 5 bases, with 8 bases of the junction left unmatched. Germline CDR1 reads SGDLS; CDR2 reads YYNGEE. The chain's CDR3 is CASSANRDSENIQYF. CDR3 coding DNA: TGTGCCAGCAGCGCGAACCGGGACAGTGAAAACATTCAGTACTTC.

The gene calls are TRBV11-3 and TRBJ1-2; no reliable D call. The CDR3 runs 12 residues. V was trimmed by 5 bases and J by 3 bases, leaving 7 bases between them. Germline V CDR1 and CDR2: SGHNT, YENEEA. The CDR3, as DNA: TGTGCCAGCAGCCATCGGGACTATGGCTACACCTTC. It is translated as CASSHRDYGYTF.

V and J are TRBV20-1 and TRBJ2-7; D possibly corresponds to TRBD2 (6 bases). The CDR3 has 11 amino acids. The germline V gene has CDR1 DFQATT and CDR2 SNEGSKA (reference sequence). Trimming shortened V by 4 bases and J by 5 bases, and 9 bases separated the two germline ends. The CDR3 DNA is TGCAGTGCTACCGGGGGAGACGAGCAGTACTTC. It is translated as CSATGGDEQYF.

V gene TRBV27 combines with J gene TRBJ2-3; weak D call: TRBD1 (6 bases). The ends were cut back, 5 bases at V and 6 bases at J, with 12 bases in the middle. Looked up from germline, CDR1 is MNHEY and CDR2 is SMNVEV (reference sequence). CDR3 length equals 13 residues. The CDR3 here is CASSTSGDDTQYF. Written as DNA, the CDR3 is TGTGCCAGCAGTACGTCAGGGGACGATACGCAGTATTTT.

The chain links TRBV19 to TRBJ1-2, with TRBD1 identical over 7 bases. The V gene end was trimmed by 7 bases and the J gene end by 4 bases; junction bases not matched to a gene: 9. Germline V gene data show CDR1 as LNHDA and CDR2 as SQIVND (reference sequence). CDR3 length: 14 amino acids. In DNA, the CDR3 is TGTGCCAGTACCGACAGGGTCGGTCTCTATGGCTACACCTTC. This gives the protein CASTDRVGLYGYTF.

The rearrangement links TRBV7-3 to TRBJ1-2, with 11 bases aligning to TRBD1. Germline V gene data show CDR1 as SGHTA and CDR2 as FQGTGA. The CDR3 contains 15 residues. Unmatched junction bases numbered 7, after V lost 5 bases and J lost 5 bases. The CDR3: CASSPNGQGAYGYTF. Here the CDR3 DNA reads TGTGCCAGCAGCCCAAACGGACAGGGGGCTTATGGCTACACCTTC.